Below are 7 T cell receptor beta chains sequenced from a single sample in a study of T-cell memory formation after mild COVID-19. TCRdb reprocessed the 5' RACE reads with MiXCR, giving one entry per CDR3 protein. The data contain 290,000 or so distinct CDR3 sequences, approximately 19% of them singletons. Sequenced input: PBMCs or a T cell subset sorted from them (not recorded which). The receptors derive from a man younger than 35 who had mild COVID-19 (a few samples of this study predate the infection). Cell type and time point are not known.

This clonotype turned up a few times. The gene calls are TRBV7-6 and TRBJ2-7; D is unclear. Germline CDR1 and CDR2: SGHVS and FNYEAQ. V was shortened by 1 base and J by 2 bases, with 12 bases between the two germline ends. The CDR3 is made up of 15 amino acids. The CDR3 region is CASSLGTAATYEQYF. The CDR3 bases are TGTGCCAGCAGCTTAGGTACGGCAGCCACCTACGAGCAGTACTTC.

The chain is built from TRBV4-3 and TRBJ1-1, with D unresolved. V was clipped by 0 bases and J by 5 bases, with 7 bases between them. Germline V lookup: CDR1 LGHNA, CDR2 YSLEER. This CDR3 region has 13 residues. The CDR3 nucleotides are TGCGCCAGCAGCCAAGAGCTGAGGACTGAAGCTTTCTTT. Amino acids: CASSQELRTEAFF.

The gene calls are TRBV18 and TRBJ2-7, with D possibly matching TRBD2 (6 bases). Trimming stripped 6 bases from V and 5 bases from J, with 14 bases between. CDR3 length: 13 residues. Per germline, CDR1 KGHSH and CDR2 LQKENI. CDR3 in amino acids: CASSSDGGDEQYF. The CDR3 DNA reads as TGTGCCAGCTCCTCGGACGGCGGGGACGAGCAGTACTTC.

The CDR3 DNA reads TGTGCCAGCAGTGAAGCTTTTCAGCCCCAGCATTTT. The encoded protein is CASSEAFQPQHF. The chain joins TRBV6-1 to TRBJ1-5; D remains ambiguous. Trimming stripped 0 bases from V and 6 bases from J, with 3 bases between. Germline V gene data show CDR1 as MNHNS and CDR2 as SASEGT. This CDR3 has 12 amino acids.

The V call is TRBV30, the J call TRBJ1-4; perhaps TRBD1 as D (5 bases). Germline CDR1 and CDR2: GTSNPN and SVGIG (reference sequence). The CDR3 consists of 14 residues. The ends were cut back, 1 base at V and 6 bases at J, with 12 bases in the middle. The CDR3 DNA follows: TGTGCCTGGAGTGGGGGCAGCGCTTATGAAAAACTGTTTTTT. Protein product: CAWSGGSAYEKLFF.

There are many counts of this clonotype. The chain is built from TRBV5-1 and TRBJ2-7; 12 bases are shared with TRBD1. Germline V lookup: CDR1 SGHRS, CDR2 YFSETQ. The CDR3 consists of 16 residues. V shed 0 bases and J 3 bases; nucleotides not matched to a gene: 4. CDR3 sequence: CASSLAGTGGLYEQYF. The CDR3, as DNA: TGCGCCAGCAGCTTGGCCGGGACAGGGGGCCTCTACGAGCAGTACTTC.

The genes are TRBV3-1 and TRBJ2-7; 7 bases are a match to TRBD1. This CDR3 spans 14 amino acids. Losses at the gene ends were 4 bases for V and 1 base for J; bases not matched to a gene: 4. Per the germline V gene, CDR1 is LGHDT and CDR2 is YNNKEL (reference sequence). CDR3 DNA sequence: TGTGCCAGCAGCCCGTGGACAGGATCCTACGAGCAGTACGTC. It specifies CASSPWTGSYEQYV.